These T cell receptor beta chains were read from a single sample in a study of Graves' ophthalmopathy and Graves' hyperthyroidism. From the multiplex PCR reads, TCRdb called clonotypes with MiXCR, one entry per CDR3 protein. The profile shows 300,000 to 400,000 distinct CDR3 sequences, roughly 15% of them singletons. Sequences were obtained from peripheral blood. Receptors were obtained from an adult man with Graves' ophthalmopathy. Each CDR3 is given without its conserved first and last residue. The order of the fields is J gene, V gene, clone size, CDR3 length, CDR3 protein. Where a row states a size, it is once, few, many or the class of an expanded clone; other rows omit it.

TRBJ1-1 TRBV5-1 many 12 ASSFSGENTEAF
TRBJ2-7 TRBV11-2 few 12 ASSLDGFTYEQY
TRBJ1-3 TRBV15 many 13 ATSRDPGSGNTIY
TRBJ2-5 TRBV12-3/TRBV12-4 many 15 ASSRSSGGAVSETQY
TRBJ1-1 TRBV9 many 15 ASSVALGRGKDTEAF
TRBJ2-5 TRBV20-1 many 11 SARLGGRETQY
TRBJ1-5 TRBV20-1 NA 11 SANMGSGQPQP
TRBJ2-7 TRBV2 many 12 ASSEARGSHEQY
TRBJ2-4 TRBV11-2 NA 13 ASSFMMGPKNIQY
TRBJ2-7 TRBV28 many 12 ASSGLAGGYEQY
TRBJ2-7 TRBV18 NA 14 ASSPFTSGAAYEQY
TRBJ2-2 TRBV28 many 12 ASSLSGYTGELF
TRBJ1-2 TRBV27 many 12 ASTNSGVGGGYT
TRBJ1-1 TRBV19 many 11 ASSGDRATEAF
TRBJ2-5 TRBV28 many 12 ASSERGGSGTQY
TRBJ1-1 TRBV24-1 many 12 ATRGGGVNTEAF
TRBJ2-6 TRBV7-3 many 14 ASSLGTASGANVLT
TRBJ2-5 TRBV20-1 NA 11 SAYGGAKETQY
TRBJ1-1 TRBV6-1 few 11 ASSTTGKTEAF
TRBJ1-1 TRBV10-3 many 12 AISGRGWNTEAF
TRBJ2-7 TRBV20-1 many 16 SARDLGSGGTNPYEQY
TRBJ2-7 TRBV28 many 12 ASIRDRGLYEQY
TRBJ1-6 TRBV20-1 many 11 SARDREESPLH
TRBJ1-6 TRBV6-5 many 14 ASSYSKDTSNSPLH
TRBJ2-7 TRBV20-1 many 13 SARDRSGSPHEQY